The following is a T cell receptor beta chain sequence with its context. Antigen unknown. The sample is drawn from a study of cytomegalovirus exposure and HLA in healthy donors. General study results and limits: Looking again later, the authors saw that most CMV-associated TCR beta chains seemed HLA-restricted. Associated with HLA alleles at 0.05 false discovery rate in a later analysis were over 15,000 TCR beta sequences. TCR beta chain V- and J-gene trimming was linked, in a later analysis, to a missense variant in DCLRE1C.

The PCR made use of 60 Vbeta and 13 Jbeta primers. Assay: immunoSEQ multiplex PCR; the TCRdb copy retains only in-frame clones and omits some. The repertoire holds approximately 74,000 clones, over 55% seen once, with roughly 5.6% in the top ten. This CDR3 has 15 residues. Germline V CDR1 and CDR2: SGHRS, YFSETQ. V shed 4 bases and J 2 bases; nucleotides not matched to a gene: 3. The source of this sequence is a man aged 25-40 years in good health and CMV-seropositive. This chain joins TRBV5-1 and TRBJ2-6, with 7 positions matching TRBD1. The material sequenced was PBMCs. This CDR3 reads CASSRTGAGANVLTF. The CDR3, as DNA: TGCGCCAGCAGCCGGACAGGAGCTGGGGCCAACGTCCTGACTTTC.